This is a list of T cell receptor beta chains from one sample in a study of radiation and T cells in renal cell carcinoma. The assay was immunoSEQ multiplex PCR, and TCRdb's table has in-frame clones only and misses some. Of about 5,200 clones in the sample, approximately 60% were seen once. The source material was tumor tissue, sampled from a patient whose treatment included radiotherapy and nephrectomy. These receptor sequences come from a man aged 60 to 75 with renal cell carcinoma. Both conserved end residues are part of each CDR3. D genes are given only for firm matches. The size entry is marked missing in some rows and otherwise reads once, few, many or a size class.

D gene	V gene	J gene	clone size	CDR3 DNA	CDR3 protein
TRBD2	TRBV5-1	TRBJ2-3	.	TGCGCCAGCAGCATCGGACTAGTCCACACAGATACGCAGTATTTT	CASSIGLVHTDTQYF
.	TRBV5-6	TRBJ1-1	.	TGTGCCAGCAGCTTGCGTGGAACTGAAGCTTTCTTT	CASSLRGTEAFF
.	TRBV14	TRBJ1-6	once	TGTGCCAGCAGCCAAGGGTGGCAGGGAAGGGAATCCTATAATTCACCCCTCCACTTT	CASSQGWQGRESYNSPLHF
.	TRBV7-9	TRBJ1-1	once	TGTGCCAGCAGCGCAAGGGCACACGGAAACACTGAAGCTTTCTTT	CASSARAHGNTEAFF
.	TRBV30	TRBJ2-7	.	TGTGCCTGGGGACAAAAATCCTACGAGCAGTACTTC	CAWGQKSYEQYF
.	TRBV7-9	TRBJ2-1	.	TGTGCCAGCAGCTTAGGACAGGTCCGCCCTTTGTTCTACAATGAGCAGTTCTTC	CASSLGQVRPLFYNEQFF
.	TRBV5-5	TRBJ1-4	.	TGTGCCAGCAGCCCTACGGTGAGGGAGGGTAATGAAAAACTGTTTTTT	CASSPTVREGNEKLFF
.	TRBV5-1	TRBJ1-1	.	TGCGCCAGCAGCTTGGTCGTCGTCAGCACTGAAGCTTTCTTT	CASSLVVVSTEAFF
.	TRBV7-2	TRBJ2-7	few	TGTGCCAGCAACAACAGGGTTGGCGAGCAGTACTTC	CASNNRVGEQYF
.	TRBV5-4	TRBJ1-2	.	TGTGCCAGCAGCCCACAAGTTGGGGTAGCTAACTATGGCTACACCTTC	CASSPQVGVANYGYTF
.	TRBV2	TRBJ1-1	few	TGTGCCAGCAGTGTAGGGAGCCGGTACACTGAAGCTTTCTTT	CASSVGSRYTEAFF
.	TRBV7-2	TRBJ2-7	.	TGTGCCAGCAGCTTAGGGAGGTCCAACGAGCAGTACTTC	CASSLGRSNEQYF
TRBD2	TRBV7-9	TRBJ2-1	.	TGTGCCAGCAGCGGAATTGGCGGGAGATACAATGAGCAGTTCTTC	CASSGIGGRYNEQFF
.	TRBV19	TRBJ1-2	.	TGTGCCAGTAGTATAGATTCCCAGGGACCCCTCTATGGCTACACCTTC	CASSIDSQGPLYGYTF
TRBD1	TRBV5-1	TRBJ1-4	once	TGCGCCAGCGCTGAGGGACAGGGGAATGAAAAACTGTTTTTT	CASAEGQGNEKLFF
TRBD2	TRBV4-2	TRBJ2-7	.	TGTGCCAGCAGCCGGGCCGGCGGGAGATACGAGCAGTACTTC	CASSRAGGRYEQYF
.	TRBV7-2	TRBJ1-2	.	TGTGCCAGCAGCCGGTGGGGGAACTATGGCTACACCTTC	CASSRWGNYGYTF
.	TRBV5-5	TRBJ1-1	.	TGTGCCAGCAGCTCGACACGGGGGACTGAAGCTTTCTTT	CASSSTRGTEAFF
.	TRBV7-6	TRBJ2-1	.	TGTGCCAGCAGCTTAGTTTTTGACAGCTTTGGGTCCAATGAGCAGTTCTTC	CASSLVFDSFGSNEQFF
.	TRBV9	TRBJ2-7	few	TGTGCCAGCAGCGTAGATGTAAGCGGAAACTACGAGCAGTACTTC	CASSVDVSGNYEQYF
.	TRBV6-7	TRBJ2-6	.	TGTGCCAGCAGTTTCATCAAGCGTCAAAGTCGGGCCAACGTCCTGACTTTC	CASSFIKRQSRANVLTF
TRBD2	TRBV7-6	TRBJ2-1	.	TGTGCCAGCAGCTTAGGTCCAGGTTCGAGCGGGAGGGTCAGCACGGAGCAGTTCTTC	CASSLGPGSSGRVSTEQFF
.	TRBV20-1	TRBJ1-2	medium-sized	TGCAGTGTTCCCACATCGAATGGCTACACCTTC	CSVPTSNGYTF
.	TRBV30	TRBJ1-4	few	TGTGCCTGGGGTAATGAAAAACTGTTTTTT	CAWGNEKLFF
.	TRBV9	TRBJ1-1	medium-sized	TGTGCCAGCAGCGAAACACTATATGACACTGAAGCTTTCTTT	CASSETLYDTEAFF
.	TRBV2	TRBJ2-7	medium-sized	TGTGCCAGCAGTGCGACGTCCGGGCCTCTTGCCTACGAGCAGTACTTC	CASSATSGPLAYEQYF
.	TRBV5-8	TRBJ2-5	.	TGTGCCAGCAGTTTACAGGGCGTTGGGACCCAGTACTTC	CASSLQGVGTQYF
TRBD1	TRBV5-1	TRBJ2-1	once	TGCGCCAGCAGCTTGGAGGGACAGGTTTACAATGAGCAGTTCTTC	CASSLEGQVYNEQFF
TRBD1	TRBV15	TRBJ1-1	few	TGTGCCACCAGCAGAGATAACAGGGGCACTGAAGCTTTCTTT	CATSRDNRGTEAFF
.	TRBV6-5	TRBJ2-7	.	TGTGCCAGCAGAAGCCTAGACTTCGCCGGGGAGCAGTACTTC	CASRSLDFAGEQYF
.	TRBV4-1	TRBJ2-7	.	TGCGCCAGCAGCCCGGGCTCCTACGAGCAGTACTTC	CASSPGSYEQYF
.	TRBV6-1	TRBJ1-2	.	TGTGCCAGCAGCAGGGCGGGGAACTATGGCTACACCTTC	CASSRAGNYGYTF
.	TRBV6-1	TRBJ2-7	.	TGTGCCAGCAGTACGGGGCTAGGGGAATACGAGCAGTACTTC	CASSTGLGEYEQYF
TRBD1	TRBV2	TRBJ2-3	.	TGTGCCAGCAGTGCAGGGACAGCTAGCACAGATACGCAGTATTTT	CASSAGTASTDTQYF
.	TRBV7-8	TRBJ2-7	large	TGTGCCAGCAGCTTTAGTCCTACCTACGAGCAGTACTTC	CASSFSPTYEQYF
.	TRBV30	TRBJ2-7	.	TGTGCCTGGACCCGACCCCCCGGGGTCTACGAGCAGTACTTC	CAWTRPPGVYEQYF
.	TRBV5-1	TRBJ1-1	.	TGCGCCAGCAGCTTCACAGGGACCGGGTTACAATCTCAAGCTTTCTTT	CASSFTGTGLQSQAFF
.	TRBV14	TRBJ1-2	.	TGTGCCAGCAGCCAACAGGGTTTAAATGGCTACACCTTC	CASSQQGLNGYTF
TRBD1	TRBV6-1	TRBJ1-1	.	TGTGCCAGCAGGCACGGGACAGTCACTGAAGCTTTCTTT	CASRHGTVTEAFF
.	TRBV7-6	TRBJ2-1	.	TGTGCCAGCAGCTTAGCTTTTGGCGGAGGGAATGAGCAGTTCTTC	CASSLAFGGGNEQFF
TRBD2	TRBV4-1	TRBJ2-1	medium-sized	TGCGCCAGCAGCCAAGATTCCGCGCCGGGGACTAGCAATAATGAGCAGTTCTTC	CASSQDSAPGTSNNEQFF
TRBD1	TRBV2	TRBJ1-5	.	TGTGCCAGCAGCGCCGGGACAGGGGGTCGCCAGCCCCAGCATTTT	CASSAGTGGRQPQHF
TRBD1	TRBV9	TRBJ1-3	.	TGTGCCAGCAGTAGGACAGGGAACACCATATATTTT	CASSRTGNTIYF
.	TRBV10-1	TRBJ2-7	.	TGCGCCAGCAGTGGGGGTACAGGGCACAACTACGAGCAGTACTTC	CASSGGTGHNYEQYF
TRBD1	TRBV6-1	TRBJ2-7	.	TGTGCCAGCAGTGAAATCGGGACAGCGGCCGACGAGCAGTACTTC	CASSEIGTAADEQYF
.	TRBV5-3	TRBJ2-2	large	TGTGCCAGAAGCTATGGGGTCCCCGGGACCGGGGAGCTGTTTTTT	CARSYGVPGTGELFF
.	TRBV7-2	TRBJ1-2	.	TGTGCCAGCAGCTTTCAGCGCTATGGCTACACCTTC	CASSFQRYGYTF
.	TRBV21-1	TRBJ1-1	.	TGTGCCAGCAGCCCCGGGACAGGGCCCTTTATGAACACTGAAGCTTTCTTT	CASSPGTGPFMNTEAFF
.	TRBV9	TRBJ1-2	.	TGTGCCAGCAGCGCAGACCTCTATGGCTACACCTTC	CASSADLYGYTF
.	TRBV27	TRBJ1-4	.	TGTGCCAGCAGCTTCGGAGAACCACGGGAAAAACTGTTTTTT	CASSFGEPREKLFF
TRBD2	TRBV9	TRBJ2-1	.	TGTGCCAGCAGCGTAACCGCGGGAGTTCTCCATGAGCAGTTCTTC	CASSVTAGVLHEQFF
TRBD1	TRBV7-3	TRBJ2-7	.	TGTGCCAGCAGCCGTAACACAGGGGGCGAGCAGTACTTC	CASSRNTGGEQYF
.	TRBV27	TRBJ2-1	once	TGTGCCAGCAGTTTATCTCGGGACACATACAATGAGCAGTTCTTC	CASSLSRDTYNEQFF
.	TRBV4-1	TRBJ2-7	.	TGCGCCAGCAGCCCCCCCCTAGGGGCCCCCATGTACTTC	CASSPPLGAPMYF
.	TRBV7-9	TRBJ1-1	.	TGTGCCAGCAGCTCTGCCTGGGGAGGCACTGAAGCTTTCTTT	CASSSAWGGTEAFF
TRBD2	TRBV5-1	TRBJ2-2	.	TGCGCCAGCAGCTTGCGCACTAGCGGAGACACCGGGGAGCTGTTTTTT	CASSLRTSGDTGELFF
.	TRBV5-5	TRBJ2-7	.	TGTGCCAGCAGCCTGAGGAGGGGGCTTAGCGGTTCCTACGAGCAGTACTTC	CASSLRRGLSGSYEQYF
TRBD1	TRBV4-2	TRBJ1-4	.	TGTGCCAGCAGCCAGAACGGGGACAGGGTTGAAAAACTGTTTTTT	CASSQNGDRVEKLFF
.	TRBV12-2	TRBJ2-7	.	TGTGCAAGTCGCTTAGTAGGTCGTGGCGGGGGGCAGTACGAGCAGTACTTC	CASRLVGRGGGQYEQYF
.	TRBV11-2	TRBJ1-6	few	TGTGCCAGCAGCTTCTCAACGGAGCCCCGGCACTTT	CASSFSTEPRHF